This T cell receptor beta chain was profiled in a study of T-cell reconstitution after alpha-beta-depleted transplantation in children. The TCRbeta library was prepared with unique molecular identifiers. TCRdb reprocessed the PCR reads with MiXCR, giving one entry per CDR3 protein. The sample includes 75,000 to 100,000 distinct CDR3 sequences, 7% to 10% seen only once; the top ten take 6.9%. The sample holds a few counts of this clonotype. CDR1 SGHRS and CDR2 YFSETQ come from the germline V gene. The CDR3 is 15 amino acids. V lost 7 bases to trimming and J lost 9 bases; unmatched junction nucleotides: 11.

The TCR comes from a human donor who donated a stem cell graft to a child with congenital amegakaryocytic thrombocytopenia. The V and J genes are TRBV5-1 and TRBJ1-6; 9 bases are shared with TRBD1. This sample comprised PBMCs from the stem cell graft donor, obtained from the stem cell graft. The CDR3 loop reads CASQRGGQGRSPLHF. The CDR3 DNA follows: TGCGCCAGCCAAAGGGGGGGACAGGGTCGTTCACCCCTCCACTTT.